The rows below give T cell receptor beta chains drawn from one sample of a study of OX40 agonist ivuxolimab in advanced cancers. TCRdb's copy holds only in-frame clones and misses some; the assay was immunoSEQ multiplex PCR. Of 35,000 to 50,000 clones in the sample, approximately 86% were seen once. Sequences were derived from CD4+ or CD8+ T cells sorted from blood, sampled in a trial of the OX40 agonist ivuxolimab. Every receptor here comes from an adult with an advanced solid tumor such as melanoma, head and neck, liver or kidney cancer. Both conserved end residues are part of each CDR3. A D gene is named only where the DNA matches it firmly. Expanded clones get a size class; other rows say once, few or many, or leave the size out.

V gene	clone size	D gene	J gene	CDR3 DNA	CDR3 protein
TRBV6-5	-	-	TRBJ1-2	TGTGCCAGCACCTCGGGTGGGAACCTCTATGGCTACACCTTC	CASTSGGNLYGYTF
TRBV7-3	-	-	TRBJ1-6	TGTGCCAGCAGCTTAGCGTGGGACCTTAATTCACCCCTCCACTTT	CASSLAWDLNSPLHF
TRBV4-1	-	TRBD1	TRBJ2-2	TGCGCCAGCAGCCTAGGGGGCGCCGGGGAGCTGTTTTTT	CASSLGGAGELFF
TRBV2	-	TRBD1	TRBJ1-5	TGTGCCAGCAGTGGCCAAAAGGGACAGGGGGATTACAATCAGCCCCAGCATTTT	CASSGQKGQGDYNQPQHF
TRBV10-3	-	-	TRBJ1-6	TGTGCCATCAGTGAAGGTCGGAGCTCCTATAATTCACCCCTCCACTTT	CAISEGRSSYNSPLHF
TRBV7-9	once	-	TRBJ2-2	TGTGCCAGCAGCTTAGCGGACCGGGAGCTGTTTTTT	CASSLADRELFF
TRBV7-9	few	-	TRBJ2-4	TGTGCCAGCCGGTCCGGGGAAACAGCCAAAAACATTCAGTACTTC	CASRSGETAKNIQYF
TRBV6-4	-	TRBD1	TRBJ1-6	TGTGGCGAGGGGGCTAGAAGTTCACCCCTCCACTTT	CGEGARSSPLHF
TRBV7-9	-	-	TRBJ2-1	TGTGCCAGCAGCTTACCGGGGGCCAGCTCCTACAATGAGCAGTTCTTC	CASSLPGASSYNEQFF
TRBV19	-	TRBD1	TRBJ1-4	TGTGCCACTCGAGAGGGACAGGGATATGAAAAACTGTTTTTT	CATREGQGYEKLFF
TRBV6-1	-	-	TRBJ1-5	TGTGCCAGCAGTGAAATTAGGTGGCAAAGCAATCAGCCCCAGCATTTT	CASSEIRWQSNQPQHF
TRBV19	-	-	TRBJ2-3	TGTGCCAGTAGTATACTGGACTCTGATACGCAGTATTTT	CASSILDSDTQYF
TRBV7-3	-	-	TRBJ1-1	TGTGCCAGCAGCTTACCCCACGAAGCTTTCTTT	CASSLPHEAFF
TRBV4-2	many	-	TRBJ2-7	TGTGCCAGCAGCTTAGAAGGGAGGGAGCAGTACTTC	CASSLEGREQYF
TRBV4-3	-	TRBD2	TRBJ2-1	TGCGCCAGCAGCCAAGATAGGGCTAGCGGGGGGGCAGAGCAGTTCTTC	CASSQDRASGGAEQFF
TRBV7-9	-	TRBD1	TRBJ1-4	TGTGCCAGCAGCCTGGACAGGGCGACTAATGAAAAACTGTTTTTT	CASSLDRATNEKLFF
TRBV27	-	TRBD1	TRBJ1-5	TGTGCCAGCAGTGCGACAGGGGGGCAGCCCCAGCATTTT	CASSATGGQPQHF
TRBV6-4	-	-	TRBJ2-1	TGTGCCAGCAGTGACTCGATGGGAAATGAGCAGTTCTTC	CASSDSMGNEQFF
TRBV27	-	-	TRBJ1-5	TGTGCCAGCAGTTTATCGGGGAATCAGCCCCAGCATTTT	CASSLSGNQPQHF
TRBV7-9	-	TRBD2	TRBJ2-1	TGTGCCAGCAGCCCATTCCGGGGGGTTAATGAGCAGTTCTTC	CASSPFRGVNEQFF
TRBV27	once	TRBD1	TRBJ1-1	TGTGCCAGCAGTCTTGGACAGGGGGCGCCCACTGAAGCTTTCTTT	CASSLGQGAPTEAFF
TRBV7-6	-	-	TRBJ1-3	TGTGCCAGCAGCATCGGACAGTCGGCTGGAAACACCATATATTTT	CASSIGQSAGNTIYF
TRBV25-1	-	-	TRBJ1-2	TGTGCCAGCAATGACGAGGGAATCTATGGCTACACCTTC	CASNDEGIYGYTF
TRBV6-5	-	TRBD2	TRBJ2-3	TGTGCCAGCAGTTACTTGGGAGGGTTGACAGATACGCAGTATTTT	CASSYLGGLTDTQYF
TRBV6-5	-	-	TRBJ2-3	TGTGCCAGCAACTTATTCAGGGGCGCAGCAGATACGCAGTATTTT	CASNLFRGAADTQYF
TRBV13	-	-	TRBJ2-7	TGTGCCAGCAGCGTCGGGACACACTACGAGCAGTACTTC	CASSVGTHYEQYF
TRBV5-6	-	-	TRBJ2-5	TGTGCCAGCAGCTTGGTAATGAGGGCGGAAGAGACCCAGTACTTC	CASSLVMRAEETQYF
TRBV10-3	-	TRBD1	TRBJ2-1	TGTGCCATACCGAGGGACAGGGTCTATGAGCAGTTCTTC	CAIPRDRVYEQFF
TRBV15	few	-	TRBJ2-3	TGTGCCACCAGCCTGGACAGTTCAGATACGCAGTATTTT	CATSLDSSDTQYF
TRBV5-4	-	-	TRBJ1-1	TGTGCCAGCAGCTTGCTCGAGTCGATGAACACTGAAGCTTTCTTT	CASSLLESMNTEAFF
TRBV27	-	-	TRBJ1-2	TGTGCCAGCAGTCCTGGACCGATTGCTGGGGGCGGCTACACCTTC	CASSPGPIAGGGYTF